The 17 T cell receptor beta chains in this list originate from one sample, sequenced in a study of blood T cells in healthy people across ages. PCR was performed a second time for about 6 to 12 cycles using a sample-barcoded 5' primer and a J-beta primer mix. A single record per CDR3 protein comes from TCRdb applying MiXCR to the 5' RACE reads. The data hold about 570,000 distinct CDR3 sequences, with 25% to 30% observed a single time. Input material: blood. The source of these receptors is a woman in her 70s in good health.

The chain combines TRBV12-5 with TRBJ1-1; TRBD1 matches 9 bases. With V trimmed by 7 bases and J by 5 bases, 14 bases remained unmatched. The CDR3 has 16 amino acids. CDR1 is LGHNT and CDR2 is FRNRAP in the germline V gene. The chain's CDR3 is CASATPLTTGGTEAFF. CDR3 sequence (DNA): TGTGCTAGTGCCACACCCCTTACGACAGGGGGGACTGAAGCTTTCTTT.

The V gene is TRBV20-1, the J gene TRBJ1-2; 9 nucleotides agree with TRBD1. Germline loops: CDR1 DFQATT, CDR2 SNEGSKA (reference sequence). Trimming removed 0 bases from V and 8 bases from J; junction bases left unmatched: 4. The CDR3 contains 13 residues. The CDR3 is CSARDNRGRGYTF. In DNA form, the CDR3 reads TGCAGTGCTAGAGATAACAGGGGGCGAGGCTACACCTTC.

This clonotype was seen only a few times. The chain links TRBV18 to TRBJ2-7; a weak D match, TRBD2 (6 bases). This CDR3 has 14 amino acids. Germline CDR1 KGHSH, CDR2 LQKENI. The V end was cut by 0 bases, the J end by 7 bases, with 13 bases between. This chain's CDR3 is CASSPPSGTGEQYF. Written as DNA, the CDR3 is TGTGCCAGCTCACCACCTAGCGGAACCGGGGAGCAGTACTTC.

This clonotype occurred many times. The chain carries TRBV29-1 and TRBJ2-1; TRBD2 matches 14 bases. The CDR3 extends over 13 amino acids. CDR1 and CDR2 from the germline V gene are SQVTM and ANQGSEA. V was pared by 6 bases and J by 9 bases, with 4 bases of the junction left unmatched. The CDR3 DNA follows: TGCAGCGTCCGGACTAGCGGGGGGCTTGAGCAGTTCTTC. This gives the protein CSVRTSGGLEQFF.

This clonotype was counted only a few times. This likely comes from a read error, as the CDR3 has no conserved phenylalanine or tryptophan at its end. V and J are TRBV27 and TRBJ2-5, with TRBD1 matching 7 bases. Germline assignment: CDR1 MNHEY and CDR2 SMNVEV (reference sequence). The length of the CDR3 is 13 residues. With 3 bases clipped from V and 4 bases from J, the junction kept 2 bases outside the gene matches. The chain's CDR3 is CASSFRGRETQYV. In DNA form, the CDR3 reads TGTGCCAGCAGTTTTAGGGGGCGAGAGACCCAGTACGTC.

V and J are TRBV7-2 and TRBJ2-7; unclear D gene. Trimming shortened V by 1 base and J by 7 bases, and 14 bases separated the two germline ends. There are 14 residues in the CDR3. The germline gives CDR1 SGHTA, CDR2 FQGNSA. CDR3 bases: TGTGCCAGCAGCTTAGGACCGGAGCCTTGGGAGCAGTACTTC. This gives the protein CASSLGPEPWEQYF.

The chain joins TRBV12-3 or TRBV12-4 to TRBJ1-1; TRBD1 is a possible D gene (5 bases). The CDR3 covers 13 residues. Trimming stripped 8 bases from V and 3 bases from J, with 13 bases between. The CDR3 DNA is TGTGCCAGCGACAGCCGTCGAGACACTGAAGCTTTCTTT. It translates to CASDSRRDTEAFF.

The chain links TRBV5-1 to TRBJ1-1; no firm D call. CDR3 length: 15 residues. Per the germline V gene, CDR1 is SGHRS and CDR2 is YFSETQ. With 2 bases removed from V and 1 base from J, the gap between germline ends came to 12 bases. The CDR3 DNA reads TGCGCCAGCAGCTTCCAAGGGCTACAGAACACTGAAGCTTTCTTT. Its translation is CASSFQGLQNTEAFF.

This clonotype has a handful of counts. The J gene is TRBJ2-2, the V gene TRBV7-2; D uncertain. V gave up 5 bases and J gave up 1 base, with 14 bases separating them. Germline values: CDR1 SGHTA, CDR2 FQGNSA. CDR3 length equals 16 residues. The CDR3, as DNA: TGTGCCAGCAGCCCCCCATATAAAGGGAACACCGGGGAGCTGTTTTTT. Amino acid sequence: CASSPPYKGNTGELFF.

The chain employs TRBV6-6 and TRBJ2-1; TRBD1 agrees at 10 bases. The CDR3 totals 15 residues. Germline lookup yields CDR1 MNHNY and CDR2 SVGAGI (reference sequence). The J segment lost 2 bases and the V segment lost 3 bases, leaving 1 base of the junction unmatched. The CDR3 is CASSYGQGAYNEQFF. DNA for the CDR3: TGTGCCAGCAGTTATGGACAGGGGGCCTACAATGAGCAGTTCTTC.

This chain connects TRBV29-1 to TRBJ2-7; D is perhaps TRBD1 or TRBD2 (5 bases each). The CDR3 runs to 14 residues. The ends were cut back, 6 bases at V and 2 bases at J, with 17 bases in the middle. The germline V gene has CDR1 SQVTM and CDR2 ANQGSEA. The CDR3 is CSVVGGRATYEQYF. The CDR3 nucleotides read TGCAGCGTGGTTGGAGGCAGGGCTACCTACGAGCAGTACTTC.

The chain uses TRBV6-2 or TRBV6-3 and TRBJ2-7; 8 nucleotides align to TRBD1. Germline values: CDR1 MNHEY, CDR2 SVGEGT. Trimming took 5 bases from V and 8 from J; bases not matched to a gene: 11. This CDR3 comprises 14 residues. The CDR3 loop reads CASSPAGQERKQYF. CDR3 sequence (DNA): TGTGCCAGCAGTCCCGCGGGACAGGAAAGGAAGCAGTACTTC.

In this sample, this clonotype turned up a few times. The chain carries TRBV18 and TRBJ2-1, with a possible D match to TRBD1 (5 bases). The J call may be faulty, since TRBJ2-7 better matches the DNA end. Germline CDR1 KGHSH, CDR2 LQKENI. This CDR3 has 17 amino acids. Here the CDR3 reads CASSPKPDMRTFYEQYF. As DNA, the CDR3 is TGTGCCAGCTCACCAAAGCCGGACATGCGGACATTCTACGAGCAGTACTTC.

In its sample, this clonotype was seen a few times. The chain employs TRBV12-3 or TRBV12-4 and TRBJ1-4; TRBD1 might be the D (5 bases). The CDR3 runs to 16 residues. Trimming stripped 5 bases from V and 8 bases from J, with 21 bases between. The CDR3: CASSAGGAGNEEKLFF. The CDR3 coding sequence is TGTGCCAGCAGTGCGGGAGGGGCCGGTAATGAGGAAAAACTGTTTTTT.

Turning to this clonotype: An end of the junction does not agree with germline; a read error may underlie this. This chain uses TRBV11-2 with TRBJ2-3; D might be TRBD2 (6 bases). Germline assignment: CDR1 SGHAT and CDR2 FQNNGV. The CDR3 totals 16 residues. The CDR3: CASSLYGRRESDTQYF. CDR3 DNA: TGCGCCAGCAGCTTATACGGGCGGAGGGAATCTGATACGCAGTATTTT.

The chain has TRBV9 and TRBJ2-5; 8 nucleotides agree with TRBD2. CDR1 is SGDLS, CDR2 YYNGEE, per germline. Trimming took 3 bases from V and 5 from J; bases not matched to a gene: 3. The CDR3 is 13 residues long. The CDR3 DNA follows: TGTGCCAGCAGCGGTAGCGGGGACGAGACCCAGTACTTC. Translated: CASSGSGDETQYF.

This chain joins TRBV7-6 and TRBJ2-3, with 14 bases matching TRBD2. The V segment lost 3 bases and the J segment 5 bases; nucleotides outside the gene matches: 10. This CDR3 is built from 18 residues. Per germline, CDR1 SGHVS and CDR2 FNYEAQ. This CDR3 is CASSLTSGLAGAGDTQYF. CDR3 coding DNA: TGTGCCAGCAGCTTGACCTCGGGACTAGCGGGAGCCGGAGATACGCAGTATTTT.